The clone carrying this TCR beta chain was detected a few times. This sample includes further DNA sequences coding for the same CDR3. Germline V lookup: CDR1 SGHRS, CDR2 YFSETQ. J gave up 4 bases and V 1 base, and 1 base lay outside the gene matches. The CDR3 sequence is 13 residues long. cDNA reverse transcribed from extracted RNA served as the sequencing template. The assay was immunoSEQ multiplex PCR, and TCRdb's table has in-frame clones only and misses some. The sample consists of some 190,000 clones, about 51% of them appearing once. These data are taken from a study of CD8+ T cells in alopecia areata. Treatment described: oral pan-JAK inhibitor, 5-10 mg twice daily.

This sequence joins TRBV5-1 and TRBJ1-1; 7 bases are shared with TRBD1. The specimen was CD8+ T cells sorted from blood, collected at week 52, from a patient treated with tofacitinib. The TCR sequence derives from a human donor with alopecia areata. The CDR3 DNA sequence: TGCGCCAGCAGCTTGTCAGGGGGCACTGAAGCTTTCTTT. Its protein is CASSLSGGTEAFF. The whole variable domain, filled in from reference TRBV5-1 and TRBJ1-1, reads KAGVTQTPRYLIKTRGQQVTLSCSPISGHRSVSWYQQTPGQGLQFLFEYFSETQRNKGNFPGRFSGRQFSNSRSEMNVSTLELGDSALYLCASSLSGGTEAFFGQGTRLTVV.